Reported below is one T cell receptor (beta chain). The record originates from a study of control samples from healthy donors and cancer patients. The V gene's germline CDR1 is LGHNA and CDR2 YSLEER. The V end lost 1 base, the J end lost 4 bases, and 11 bases lay between the germline ends. The CDR3 has 15 amino acids. Assay: immunoSEQ multiplex PCR; the TCRdb copy retains only in-frame clones and omits some. The data contain around 68,000 clones, about 83% of them singletons. Sample: blood. The clonotype was recovered from a man aged 55-75 years in good health. This rearrangement joins TRBV4-3 to TRBJ1-5; no definite D call. CDR3 sequence (DNA): TGCGCCAGCAGCCAAGTAGATCGGGGAAATCAGCCCCAGCATTTT. Protein sequence: CASSQVDRGNQPQHF.